This TCR beta chain was sequenced for a study of blood T cell repertoires in COVID-19. Study-wide context: Acute-phase and convalescent COVID-19 samples originated in the United States, Italy and Spain. Nucleic acid was either cDNA or gDNA, and it came from T cells, B-cell-depleted T cells, or PBMCs.

The CDR3 runs to 15 residues. V was trimmed by 0 bases and J by 1 base, leaving 11 bases between them. The germline V gene encodes CDR1 SGHKS and CDR2 YYEKEE (reference sequence). Under the authors' procedure: Cell counts per sample came from amplifying reference gene primers. Clones were sequenced by immunoSEQ multiplex PCR, and TCRdb holds only the in-frame ones, with some missing. The V and J calls and clone size were taken over from that table, and D and trimming were inferred from the DNA. Among 250,000 to 350,000 clones, around 90% were seen once, and the ten largest hold roughly 9%. This TCR was sampled from a man aged 18 to 30 with active or convalescent COVID-19. Sequencing was performed on peripheral blood. The J gene is TRBJ2-7, the V gene TRBV5-5; D might be TRBD1 (6 bases). As DNA, the CDR3 is TGTGCCAGCAGCTTGGTGGGGGCCTCTTCCTACGAGCAGTACTTC. It is translated as CASSLVGASSYEQYF.